Below are 25 T cell receptor beta chains sequenced from a single sample in a study of OX40 agonist ivuxolimab in advanced cancers. Generated by immunoSEQ multiplex PCR, the TCRdb table keeps only in-frame clones and is missing some. Found here are about 120,000 clones, roughly 93% of them singletons; the top ten hold around 0.15%. Here the sequenced sample was CD4+ or CD8+ T cells sorted from blood, taken in a trial of the OX40 agonist ivuxolimab. Receptors originate from an adult with an advanced solid tumor such as melanoma, head and neck, liver or kidney cancer.

The chain combines TRBV30 with TRBJ2-6; D could derive from TRBD1 or TRBD2 (5 bases each). This CDR3 spans 13 amino acids. Germline V gene data show CDR1 as GTSNPN and CDR2 as SVGIG (reference sequence). V lost 4 bases and J lost 4, with 8 bases in between. In nucleotides, the CDR3 is TGTGCCTGGAAAGGGGACGGGGCCAACGTCCTGACTTTC. Amino acids: CAWKGDGANVLTF.

The J gene is TRBJ2-2, the V gene TRBV7-3; D unclear. Germline CDR1 is SGHTA and CDR2 is FQGTGA. The CDR3 has 14 residues. Between the trimmed V and J ends, which lost 1 base and 0 bases, there was a span of 3 bases. In DNA form, the CDR3 reads TGTGCCAGCAGCTTAAAAACGAACACCGGGGAGCTGTTTTTT. Protein: CASSLKTNTGELFF.

This sequence joins TRBV19 and TRBJ2-5; 7 bases match TRBD2. The CDR3 sequence is 13 residues long. With V trimmed by 6 bases and J by 5 bases, 6 bases remained unmatched. The germline gives CDR1 LNHDA, CDR2 SQIVND (reference sequence). CDR3 DNA sequence: TGTGCCAGTAGCGCGCGGGAGAGGGAGACCCAGTACTTC. Translating gives CASSARERETQYF. The full variable domain, rest sourced from reference TRBV19 and TRBJ2-5, is DGGITQSPKYLFRKEGQNVTLSCEQNLNHDAMYWYRQDPGQGLRLIYYSQIVNDFQKGDIAEGYSVSREKKESFPLTVTSAQKNPTAFYLCASSARERETQYFGPGTRLLVL.

J is TRBJ2-1 and V is TRBV28; 9 positions match TRBD1. The CDR3 has 15 residues. Looked up from germline, CDR1 is MDHEN and CDR2 is SYDVKM. Trimming at V came to 8 bases and at J to 4 bases, leaving 9 bases not matched to a gene. The CDR3 loop reads CASPPGQGQYNEQFF. The CDR3 nucleotides are TGTGCCAGCCCTCCGGGACAGGGACAATACAATGAGCAGTTCTTC. The full variable domain, with the rest looked up from reference TRBV28 and TRBJ2-1, is DVKVTQSSRYLVKRTGEKVFLECVQDMDHENMFWYRQDPGLGLRLIYFSYDVKMKEKGDIPEGYSVSREKKERFSLILESASTNQTSMYLCASPPGQGQYNEQFFGPGTRLTVL.

V gene TRBV6-6 combines with J gene TRBJ2-3; 10 bases agree with TRBD1. The CDR3 contains 16 residues. Germline V gives CDR1 MNHNY, CDR2 SVGAGI (reference sequence). V shed 6 bases and J 7 bases; nucleotides not matched to a gene: 13. The CDR3 DNA sequence: TGTGCCAGCAGGGCCCGGGACAGGGGCCGGGGGAATACGCAGTATTTT. Protein: CASRARDRGRGNTQYF.

This chain uses TRBV2 with TRBJ2-7; the match to TRBD1 covers 8 bases. With 3 bases clipped from V and 6 bases from J, the junction kept 7 bases outside the gene matches. The CDR3 is 14 amino acids. The germline gives CDR1 SNHLY, CDR2 FYNNEI. The CDR3 here is CASSEVRGHGEQYF. DNA for the CDR3: TGTGCCAGCAGTGAGGTCAGGGGGCATGGCGAGCAGTACTTC.

The rearrangement joins TRBV6-6 to TRBJ1-2, with no clear D. Germline V gene sequence: CDR1 MNHNY, CDR2 SVGAGI (reference sequence). The CDR3 extends over 14 amino acids. Trimming took 5 bases from V and 4 from J, leaving 14 bases between them. Here the CDR3 reads CASSPSLTLYGYTF. CDR3 DNA: TGTGCCAGCAGTCCCTCCCTTACCCTCTATGGCTACACCTTC.

The V and J genes are TRBV18 and TRBJ2-3; 12 bases are a match to TRBD1. V lost 3 bases, J lost 3 bases, and 10 bases stayed unmatched. There are 18 residues in the CDR3. The germline V gene has CDR1 KGHSH and CDR2 LQKENI. The CDR3 nucleotides read TGTGCCAGCTCACCGAGTGCGGGACAGGGGGCTCTAACAGATACGCAGTATTTT. Its protein is CASSPSAGQGALTDTQYF.

The chain's CDR3 is CASSNPRQGVNSPLHF. CDR3 DNA: TGTGCCAGTAGTAACCCGAGACAGGGGGTGAATTCACCCCTCCACTTT. The J gene is TRBJ1-6, the V gene TRBV19, with 9 nucleotides matching TRBD1. Germline V gene lookup returns CDR1 LNHDA and CDR2 SQIVND (reference sequence). The CDR3 is made up of 16 amino acids. The V segment lost 4 bases and the J segment 7 bases; nucleotides outside the gene matches: 8.

A single count supports this clone. The V and J genes are TRBV5-1 and TRBJ1-1; TRBD1 is a possible D gene (5 bases). CDR3 length: 14 residues. Germline values: CDR1 SGHRS, CDR2 YFSETQ. The V gene lost 0 bases and the J gene lost 11 bases, with 17 bases spanning the gap. The CDR3 loop reads CASSLDPEGWYAFF. CDR3 bases: TGCGCCAGCAGCTTGGACCCCGAGGGGTGGTATGCTTTCTTT.

This rearrangement joins TRBV7-8 to TRBJ1-3; no firm D call. The CDR3 is made up of 12 amino acids. Germline CDR1 reads SGHVS; CDR2 reads FQNEAQ. V gave up 3 bases and J gave up 4 bases, with 4 bases separating them. The CDR3 reads CASSFSGNTIYF. The CDR3 DNA sequence: TGTGCCAGCAGCTTTTCCGGAAACACCATATATTTT.

V usage is TRBV29-1 and J usage is TRBJ2-7; TRBD1 might be the D (6 bases). The CDR3 covers 11 residues. Trimming took 6 bases from V and 3 from J, leaving 9 bases between them. Germline-derived CDR1 and CDR2 are SQVTM and ANQGSEA. In nucleotides, the CDR3 is TGCAGCGTAGGACAGTACTACGAGCAGTACTTC. Amino acid sequence: CSVGQYYEQYF.

V and J are TRBV15 and TRBJ2-5; no clear D. This CDR3 region has 14 residues. V gave up 0 bases and J gave up 5 bases, with 10 bases separating them. CDR1 is LNHNV and CDR2 is YYDKDF in the germline V gene (reference sequence). This CDR3 is CATSRDRAKETQYF. The CDR3, as DNA: TGTGCCACCAGCAGAGATAGGGCCAAGGAGACCCAGTACTTC. Drawing the rest from reference TRBV15 and TRBJ2-5, the complete variable domain is DAMVIQNPRYQVTQFGKPVTLSCSQTLNHNVMYWYQQKSSQAPKLLFHYYDKDFNNEADTPDNFQSRRPNTSFCFLDIRSPGLGDTAMYLCATSRDRAKETQYFGPGTRLLVL.

The J gene is TRBJ1-2, the V gene TRBV6-5, with 8 nucleotides matching TRBD1. Germline V CDR1 and CDR2: MNHEY, SVGAGI. CDR3 size: 13 residues. Trimming at V came to 4 bases and at J to 8 bases, leaving 6 bases not matched to a gene. CDR3 protein: CASSSAGGGGYTF. CDR3 in DNA: TGTGCCAGCAGTTCGGCAGGGGGCGGGGGCTACACCTTC.

This chain joins TRBV7-9 and TRBJ1-5, with a tentative D call TRBD1 (6 bases). Trimming removed 4 bases from V and 0 bases from J, with 16 bases in between. The CDR3 totals 17 residues. Germline CDR1 and CDR2: SEHNR and FQNEAQ (reference sequence). The CDR3 spells CASSSLGGGGSNQPQHF. CDR3 sequence (DNA): TGTGCCAGCAGCTCATTAGGTGGAGGGGGTAGCAATCAGCCCCAGCATTTT.

The DNA for the CDR3 is TGTGCCAGCAAGGAGTCAAATCAGCCCCAGCATTTT. Translation: CASKESNQPQHF. V and J are TRBV28 and TRBJ1-5; D unclear. Germline CDR1 and CDR2: MDHEN and SYDVKM. V gave up 7 bases and J gave up 4 bases, with 8 bases separating them. This CDR3 region has 12 residues. The whole variable domain, remainder taken from reference TRBV28 and TRBJ1-5, is DVKVTQSSRYLVKRTGEKVFLECVQDMDHENMFWYRQDPGLGLRLIYFSYDVKMKEKGDIPEGYSVSREKKERFSLILESASTNQTSMYLCASKESNQPQHFGDGTRLSIL.

A single count supports this clone. The chain recombines TRBV29-1 with TRBJ1-5; no clear D gene. The CDR3 spans 13 residues. Per germline, CDR1 SQVTM and CDR2 ANQGSEA. Trimming cost V 4 bases and J 2 bases, with 9 bases left between them. The CDR3 here is CSVVDVGNQPQHF. CDR3 sequence (DNA): TGCAGCGTTGTAGATGTTGGCAATCAGCCCCAGCATTTT.

This clone was detected only once. The chain recombines TRBV7-2 with TRBJ1-2; a possible D gene is TRBD1 (5 bases). Germline CDR1 is SGHTA and CDR2 is FQGNSA. The V end lost 4 bases, the J end lost 4 bases, and 16 bases lay between the germline ends. The CDR3 length is 15 residues. CDR3 sequence (DNA): TGTGCCAGCAGCTGGCCCGGAGGGGAGGGCTATGGCTACACCTTC. It codes for CASSWPGGEGYGYTF.

The chain employs TRBV4-1 and TRBJ1-2; TRBD1 agrees at 7 bases. V lost 1 base, J lost 8 bases, and 13 bases stayed unmatched. CDR3 length: 16 amino acids. Germline V gives CDR1 MGHRA, CDR2 YSYEKL. The CDR3 region has the DNA TGCGCCAGCAGCCAAGTTCCATCCGGGACAGCAGACGGCTACACCTTC. Encoded protein: CASSQVPSGTADGYTF.

The chain couples TRBV2 to TRBJ2-7; 9 positions match TRBD1. V shed 5 bases and J 5 bases; nucleotides not matched to a gene: 4. The CDR3 runs to 13 residues. CDR1 is SNHLY, CDR2 FYNNEI, per germline. The CDR3 sequence is CASSLDRGHEQYF. The CDR3 DNA follows: TGTGCCAGCAGTCTGGACAGGGGCCACGAGCAGTACTTC.

The chain couples TRBV14 to TRBJ2-7; D may match TRBD1 or TRBD2 (5 bases each). Germline CDR1 is SGHDN and CDR2 is FVKESK. The CDR3 runs to 13 residues. V was clipped by 2 bases and J by 7 bases, with 12 bases between them. CDR3 DNA sequence: TGTGCCAGCAGCCAATTCGGGGCTGGGGAGCAGTACTTC. Protein sequence: CASSQFGAGEQYF.

This clone was seen only a few times. CDR3 nucleotides: TGTGCCAGCAGCCTGGACGGAGCCAATCAGCCCCAGCATTTT. Translating gives CASSLDGANQPQHF. V is TRBV6-6 and J is TRBJ1-5; D is unresolved. The CDR3 totals 14 residues. V gave up 6 bases and J gave up 3 bases, with 12 bases separating them. CDR1 MNHNY and CDR2 SVGAGI come from the germline V gene (reference sequence).

The chain uses TRBV6-5 and TRBJ2-1; D gene unclear. Germline V gene sequence: CDR1 MNHEY, CDR2 SVGAGI. V was shortened by 7 bases and J by 11 bases, with 12 bases between the two germline ends. The CDR3 has 11 residues. CDR3 in DNA: TGTGCCAGCACCATTGGGTCGCAGCAGTTCTTC. This sequence encodes CASTIGSQQFF.

The rearrangement uses TRBV6-1 and TRBJ1-3, with 9 bases identical to TRBD1. This CDR3 has 17 amino acids. J gave up 2 bases and V 2 bases, and 7 bases lay outside the gene matches. Per the germline V gene, CDR1 is MNHNS and CDR2 is SASEGT. CDR3 residues: CASSELAQGATGNTIYF. The CDR3, as DNA: TGTGCCAGCAGTGAACTCGCACAGGGGGCTACTGGAAACACCATATATTTT.

The rearrangement uses TRBV19 and TRBJ2-2; no clear D gene. Trimming cost V 3 bases and J 0 bases, with 17 bases left between them. The CDR3 is made up of 18 amino acids. Germline V CDR1 and CDR2: LNHDA, SQIVND (reference sequence). Written as DNA, the CDR3 is TGTGCCAGTAGTATTCTGCTTGGAGCAGCTGCGAACACCGGGGAGCTGTTTTTT. As protein: CASSILLGAAANTGELFF.